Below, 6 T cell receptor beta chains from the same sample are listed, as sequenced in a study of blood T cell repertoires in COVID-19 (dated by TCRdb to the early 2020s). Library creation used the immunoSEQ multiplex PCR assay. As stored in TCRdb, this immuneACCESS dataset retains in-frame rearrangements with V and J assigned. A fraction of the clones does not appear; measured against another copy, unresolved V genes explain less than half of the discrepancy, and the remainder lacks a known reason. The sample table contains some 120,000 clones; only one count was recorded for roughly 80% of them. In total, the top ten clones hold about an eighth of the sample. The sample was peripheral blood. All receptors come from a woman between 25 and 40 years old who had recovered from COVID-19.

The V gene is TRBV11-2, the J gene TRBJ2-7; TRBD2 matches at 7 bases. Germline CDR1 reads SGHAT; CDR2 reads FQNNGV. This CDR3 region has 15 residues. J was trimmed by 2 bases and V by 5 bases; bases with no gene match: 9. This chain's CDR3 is CASSVGSGAPYEQYF. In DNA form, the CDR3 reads TGTGCCAGCAGCGTCGGCAGCGGGGCCCCCTACGAGCAGTACTTC.

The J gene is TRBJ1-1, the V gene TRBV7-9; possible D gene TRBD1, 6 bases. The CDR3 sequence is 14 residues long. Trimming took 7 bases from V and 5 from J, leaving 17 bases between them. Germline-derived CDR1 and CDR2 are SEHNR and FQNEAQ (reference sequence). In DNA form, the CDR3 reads TGTGCCAGCACCAGTCCCTCCAGGGGTACTGAAGCTTTCTTT. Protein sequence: CASTSPSRGTEAFF.

CDR3 in DNA: TGTGCCAGCAAACCCGGGACAGGGGGCAATCAGCCCCAGCATTTT. Amino acids: CASKPGTGGNQPQHF. The chain couples TRBV5-5 to TRBJ1-5; TRBD1 matches 10 bases. CDR3 length equals 15 residues. CDR1 SGHKS and CDR2 YYEKEE come from the germline V gene (reference sequence). Germline trimming cut 6 bases from V and 2 bases from J; bases unmatched to any gene: 5.

The CDR3 region is CASSSFRNTEAFF. As DNA, the CDR3 is TGTGCCAGCAGCTCTTTTCGGAACACTGAAGCTTTCTTT. V is TRBV13 and J is TRBJ1-1; D is uncertain. The CDR3 has 13 residues. Trimming stripped 4 bases from V and 1 base from J, with 7 bases between. Germline V gene data show CDR1 as PRHDT and CDR2 as FYEKMQ (reference sequence).

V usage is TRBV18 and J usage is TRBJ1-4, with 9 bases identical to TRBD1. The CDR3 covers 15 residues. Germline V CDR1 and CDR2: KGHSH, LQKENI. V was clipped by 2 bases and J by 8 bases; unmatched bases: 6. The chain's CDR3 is CASSPGTGNGEKLFF. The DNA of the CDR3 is TGTGCCAGCTCACCAGGGACAGGGAATGGAGAAAAACTGTTTTTT.

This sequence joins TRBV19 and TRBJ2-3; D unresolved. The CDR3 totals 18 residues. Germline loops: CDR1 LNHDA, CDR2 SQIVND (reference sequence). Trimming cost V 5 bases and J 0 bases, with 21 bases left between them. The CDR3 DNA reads TGTGCCAGTAGTTCCCCCTCCCACGGAGTAGATAGCACAGATACGCAGTATTTT. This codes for CASSSPSHGVDSTDTQYF.